This T cell receptor beta chain was retrieved from a study of technical replicates of blood from a handful of donors. The CDR3 runs to 13 residues. Germline values: CDR1 ENHRY, CDR2 SYGVKD. V shed 3 bases, J shed 7 bases, and the junction held 6 bases outside the gene matches. Using immunoSEQ multiplex PCR, the repertoire was profiled, and TCRdb retains in-frame clones only, with some absent. The repertoire has some 80,000 clones, 93% of them found once; the top ten carry approximately 0.37%. Sequenced sample: T cells isolated from PBMCs. The chain links TRBV10-3 to TRBJ2-7; 7 nucleotides match TRBD2. This TCR came from a human donor in good health. The CDR3 DNA is TGTGCCATCAGTGATCAGCGGGAAGGTGAGCAGTACTTC. Amino acid sequence: CAISDQREGEQYF.